The TCR beta chain under discussion was sequenced for a study of cytotoxic CD8 clonotypes in ibrutinib-treated CLL (dated by TCRdb to the early 2020s). With regard to the full study: The cohort had about a dozen relapsed/refractory and around 14 treatment-naive patients; some 17 were IGHV unmutated. An average of 255,043 productive templates and 94,082 productive rearrangements was obtained per sample. Every sample from remission and from progressive disease was obtained while the patients were still on ibrutinib. Of the 86 participants in the trial, about two dozen had longitudinal samples available. Partial responses were observed in some 24 patients and complete responses in 2; after a median follow-up of around 68 months, remission was maintained in 14 patients and progression was observed in approximately 12. Cryopreserved peripheral blood mononuclear cells were collected at three points: before therapy, at response, and at either sustained remission or disease progression. Response samples were obtained after a median of approximately 12 months of treatment, with a range of roughly 6 to 36 months. Paper-wide results and their limitations: Sampling times were not matched between sustained-remission and progressing patients, and lymph node repertoires were not studied. Baseline clonality exceeded that of age-matched healthy donors and correlated strongly with circulating CD8+ T-cell counts. Public clonotypes were rare and either shrank or stayed stable during treatment, and the rise in clonality at ibrutinib response reflected expansion of private clonotypes. At ibrutinib response clonality went up, during sustained remission it held steady, and at progression it dropped back toward baseline.

As for this clone: Its recognized antigen is unknown. Per-base qualities were not stored, and no clone one base away is much larger.

Each clonotype received, on average, about 9.7x coverage in deep resolution sequencing performed on a MiSeq, where the target depth lay between 1 in 1 million and 1 in 200,000 T cells. The immunoSEQ hsTCRB Kit was used to generate TCR beta libraries. As for the authors' bioinformatics: ImmunoSEQ Data Assistant and ImmunoSEQ Analyzer were used for data analysis, and V, D and J genes were assigned according to IMGT definitions. Clonality, with values ranging from 0 to 1, was calculated as one minus the normalized Shannon entropy of productive rearrangement frequencies. Public clonotype analysis was restricted to overrepresented clonotypes comprising at least 0.05% of each patient's repertoire. Repertoires from 10 to 15 age-matched healthy donors in immuneACCESS were used as clonality controls. Imported from immuneACCESS, the table was reduced by TCRdb to in-frame sequences with V and J called. These copies leave out some clones; in studies compared against another copy, an unresolved V gene accounts for under half, and the cause of the remainder is not known. The V and J calls and the clone size are those of that table, but D and trimming were determined from the DNA. This sample is represented by about 39,000 clones; 65% to 70% of them were singletons. The top ten clones comprise 7% of the sample.

The CDR3 starts with the cysteine, ends with the phenylalanine, and has 14 residues. The kept DNA is CDR3 alone, 42 bases in frame from the first base. V loses 6 bases, J loses 4 bases, and the germline ends lie 15 bases apart. CDR1 and CDR2, looked up from the germline V gene, are MNHNS and SASEGT. Sample time point, as interpreted from the label and publication: progressive disease on ibrutinib. Around 1.8 micrograms of genomic DNA were extracted from cryopreserved PBMCs for TCR beta library preparation. Longitudinal blood samples from CLL patients on ibrutinib monotherapy underwent high-throughput TCR beta sequencing. The patients were enrolled in a single-center, open-label phase 2 trial of ibrutinib monotherapy.

The sequence joins TRBV6-1 to TRBJ1-1, and perhaps TRBD1 as D gene, on 5 matching bases. The receptor was derived from a human donor with chronic lymphocytic leukemia. Here the sequenced sample was PBMCs, taken at disease progression, from a patient treated with ibrutinib. The CDR3 protein: CASSLNGGGTEAFF. The DNA sequence follows: TGTGCCAGCAGCTTAAACGGGGGGGGCACTGAAGCTTTCTTT.